The 30 T cell receptor beta chains in this list originate from one sample, sequenced in a study of somatic mutations in cytotoxic T cells in rheumatoid arthritis. Sequenced by immunoSEQ multiplex PCR; TCRdb stores in-frame clones only, minus some. This sample carries around 12,000 clones, 79% of them seen once, and the ten largest clones take approximately 30%. The sequencing input was CD8+ T cells sorted from blood. The receptors shown here come from an adult with rheumatoid arthritis.

The genes are TRBV27 and TRBJ2-3; a possible D gene is TRBD2 (6 bases). The CDR3 sequence is 14 residues long. Germline V gene sequence: CDR1 MNHEY, CDR2 SMNVEV (reference sequence). Trimming stripped 8 bases from V and 2 bases from J, with 14 bases between. CDR3 sequence: CASPERVSTDTQYF. CDR3 bases: TGTGCCAGCCCCGAGCGGGTCTCCACAGATACGCAGTATTTT.

The chain is built from TRBV7-9 and TRBJ2-2; D is perhaps TRBD2 (6 bases). The ends were cut back, 7 bases at V and 6 bases at J, with 24 bases in the middle. The CDR3 has 17 amino acids. CDR1 and CDR2 (germline): SEHNR, FQNEAQ (reference sequence). The CDR3 sequence is CASISSGEISAAGELFF. CDR3 in DNA: TGTGCCAGCATCTCGTCGGGGGAAATTAGTGCGGCCGGGGAGCTGTTTTTT.

The CDR3 coding sequence is TGTGCCAGCAGTTACAGGAGACTACCGCGCCACAATGAGCAGTTCTTC. This translates into CASSYRRLPRHNEQFF. The V gene is TRBV6-5, the J gene TRBJ2-1; the D gene is possibly TRBD2 (5 bases). This CDR3 spans 16 amino acids. Per germline, CDR1 MNHEY and CDR2 SVGAGI. V was pared by 2 bases and J by 5 bases, with 16 bases between.

Concerning this clone itself: The sample contains more than one DNA sequence encoding this CDR3. This chain connects TRBV6-1 to TRBJ1-1; possibly TRBD1 for D (5 bases). This CDR3 contains 14 residues. Trimming took off 7 bases at V and 0 bases at J, with 12 bases between the two ends. Germline lookup yields CDR1 MNHNS and CDR2 SASEGT. The CDR3 protein is CASMERGLNTEAFF. DNA for the CDR3: TGTGCCAGCATGGAGAGGGGACTGAACACTGAAGCTTTCTTT.

The chain uses TRBV7-6 and TRBJ2-7, with TRBD1 as a possible D gene (6 bases). V shed 4 bases and J shed 1 base, with 14 bases lying between them. The length of the CDR3 is 15 residues. CDR1 and CDR2 from the germline V gene are SGHVS and FNYEAQ. As DNA, the CDR3 is TGTGCCAGCAGCTGGCACTCCGGGACATCCTACGAGCAGTACTTC. Translated, it gives CASSWHSGTSYEQYF.

This sequence joins TRBV9 and TRBJ1-2; no clear D. The V gene's germline CDR1 is SGDLS and CDR2 YYNGEE. V lost 4 bases to trimming and J lost 7 bases, with 26 bases between them. The CDR3 is 17 amino acids. CDR3 nucleotide sequence: TGTGCCAGCAGCAGGGATGGAGATGGAGGGCAAATGGGTGGCTACACCTTC. Its translation: CASSRDGDGGQMGGYTF.

This chain joins TRBV2 and TRBJ1-4; no reliable D call. This CDR3 has 15 residues. Germline V CDR1 and CDR2: SNHLY, FYNNEI. V was clipped by 4 bases and J by 4 bases, with 13 bases between them. This CDR3 is CASSGALGLNEKLFF. The CDR3 DNA reads TGTGCCAGCAGTGGAGCCTTAGGACTTAATGAAAAACTGTTTTTT.

The chain recombines TRBV27 with TRBJ2-5; TRBD2 might be the D (6 bases). The V and J ends lost 7 bases and 7 bases respectively, with 16 bases between them. This CDR3 is 13 amino acids long. CDR1 and CDR2 (germline): MNHEY, SMNVEV (reference sequence). CDR3 nucleotide sequence: TGTGCCAGCACCTTCGGGCTGGGGGGGACCCAGTACTTC. It is translated as CASTFGLGGTQYF.

The chain has TRBV4-3 and TRBJ2-3; D is uncertain. CDR1 LGHNA and CDR2 YSLEER come from the germline V gene. Trimming stripped 0 bases from V and 0 bases from J, with 13 bases between. The CDR3 consists of 17 residues. CDR3 coding DNA: TGCGCCAGCAGCCAAGAAGGAACAGACCCTAGCACAGATACGCAGTATTTT. Translation: CASSQEGTDPSTDTQYF.

The gene calls are TRBV7-9 and TRBJ1-6; the D is unclear. The CDR3 covers 14 residues. Germline V lookup: CDR1 SEHNR, CDR2 FQNEAQ (reference sequence). V was shortened by 5 bases and J by 7 bases, with 12 bases between the two germline ends. CDR3 DNA: TGTGCCAGCAGCCCGGTCGTGAAGAATTCACCCCTCCACTTT. Amino acids: CASSPVVKNSPLHF.

The chain joins TRBV10-2 to TRBJ1-2, with no clear D. The CDR3 sequence is 18 residues long. The V end lost 1 base, the J end lost 3 bases, and 21 bases lay between the germline ends. The germline V gene has CDR1 WSHSY and CDR2 SAAADI. The DNA of the CDR3 is TGCGCCAGCAGTGAGTTCCGGGATGTTGGTCATGGGGACTATGGCTACACCTTC. This gives the protein CASSEFRDVGHGDYGYTF.

This clone was seen a few times. This chain uses TRBV11-2 with TRBJ1-2, with TRBD1 as a possible D gene (6 bases). V lost 0 bases to trimming and J lost 7 bases, with 12 bases between them. Germline CDR1 and CDR2: SGHAT and FQNNGV. CDR3 length equals 14 residues. The CDR3 sequence is CASSLEGGLVGYTF. CDR3 DNA: TGTGCCAGCAGCTTAGAAGGGGGTTTGGTTGGCTACACCTTC.

This rearrangement joins TRBV2 to TRBJ2-1, with a weak D call TRBD2 (6 bases). With 2 bases removed from V and 3 bases from J, the gap between germline ends came to 14 bases. This CDR3 has 16 amino acids. Germline V gene data show CDR1 as SNHLY and CDR2 as FYNNEI. The CDR3 nucleotides are TGTGCCAGCAGTGAAAGCGAAGTGACTAGCTACAATGAGCAGTTCTTC. This translates into CASSESEVTSYNEQFF. The whole variable domain, filled in from reference TRBV2 and TRBJ2-1, reads EPEVTQTPSHQVTQMGQEVILRCVPISNHLYFYWYRQILGQKVEFLVSFYNNEISEKSEIFDDQFSVERPDGSNFTLKIRSTKLEDSAMYFCASSESEVTSYNEQFFGPGTRLTVL.

The V gene is TRBV7-8, the J gene TRBJ2-7; D is possibly TRBD1 (5 bases). The CDR3 has 15 residues. CDR1 and CDR2 (germline): SGHVS, FQNEAQ. With 3 bases removed from V and 2 bases from J, the gap between germline ends came to 14 bases. CDR3 in DNA: TGTGCCAGCAGCTTTAATCAGGGCCCTACCTACGAGCAGTACTTC. This translates into CASSFNQGPTYEQYF.

This rearrangement joins TRBV9 to TRBJ2-7, with D perhaps given as TRBD1 or TRBD2 (6 bases each). The CDR3 spans 13 residues. Germline V gene data show CDR1 as SGDLS and CDR2 as YYNGEE. The V and J ends lost 3 bases and 3 bases respectively, with 10 bases between them. DNA of the CDR3: TGTGCCAGCAGCGAGGGGGGATTCTACGAGCAGTACTTC. Translated: CASSEGGFYEQYF.

The chain joins TRBV6-5 to TRBJ1-4; D might be TRBD1 (5 bases). Germline values: CDR1 MNHEY, CDR2 SVGAGI. This CDR3 is 15 amino acids long. V shed 6 bases and J shed 4 bases, with 15 bases lying between them. CDR3 DNA sequence: TGTGCCAGCAGCCACCTGGGGGACCTTAATGAAAAACTGTTTTTT. This encodes CASSHLGDLNEKLFF.

The chain combines TRBV4-1 with TRBJ1-3, with 7 positions matching TRBD1. V lost 0 bases, J lost 2 bases, and 10 bases stayed unmatched. The CDR3 loop spans 18 amino acids. Germline-derived CDR1 and CDR2 are MGHRA and YSYEKL. The CDR3 protein is CASSQDQRGPIPGNTIYF. The CDR3, as DNA: TGCGCCAGCAGCCAAGATCAAAGGGGGCCTATTCCTGGAAACACCATATATTTT.

A few counts support this clone. The chain joins TRBV2 to TRBJ1-1, with TRBD1 matching over 10 bases. V gave up 6 bases and J gave up 5 bases; unmatched junction bases: 3. Germline assignment: CDR1 SNHLY and CDR2 FYNNEI. This CDR3 has 13 residues. CDR3 nucleotide sequence: TGTGCCAGCAGAGGGACAGGGGAAACTGAAGCTTTCTTT. Translating it yields CASRGTGETEAFF.

The chain joins TRBV4-3 to TRBJ2-5; no clear D. Germline-derived CDR1 and CDR2 are LGHNA and YSLEER. This CDR3 is 15 amino acids long. Trimming removed 3 bases from V and 3 bases from J, with 14 bases in between. CDR3 sequence: CASSQGSMGKETQYF. CDR3 sequence (DNA): TGCGCCAGCAGCCAGGGCAGCATGGGAAAAGAGACCCAGTACTTC.

CDR3 in amino acids: CASSQHSLSYGYTF. In DNA, the CDR3 is TGTGCCAGCAGCCAACACAGCTTGAGCTATGGCTACACCTTC. The V call is TRBV14, the J call TRBJ1-2; D ambiguous. CDR1 is SGHDN, CDR2 FVKESK, per germline. This CDR3 has 14 residues. Trimming took 2 bases from V and 4 from J, leaving 11 bases between them.

This chain connects TRBV5-6 to TRBJ2-7; D ambiguous. Per germline, CDR1 SGHDT and CDR2 YYEEEE. The CDR3 covers 14 residues. Trimming removed 2 bases from V and 3 bases from J, with 12 bases in between. The CDR3 sequence: CASSFFVVRYEQYF. The CDR3 region has the DNA TGTGCCAGCAGCTTCTTTGTGGTCCGCTACGAGCAGTACTTC.

J is TRBJ1-1 and V is TRBV11-2; 7 bases are shared with TRBD1. This CDR3 is built from 12 residues. Germline-derived CDR1 and CDR2 are SGHAT and FQNNGV. V lost 5 bases and J lost 10; bases outside the gene matches: 7. CDR3 sequence: CASSAGGTAAFF. In DNA, the CDR3 is TGTGCCAGCAGCGCTGGCGGGACAGCAGCTTTCTTT.

The chain is built from TRBV11-2 and TRBJ1-2; D uncertain. CDR1 SGHAT and CDR2 FQNNGV come from the germline V gene. V dropped 4 bases and J dropped 3 bases, with 9 bases sitting between them. The CDR3 length is 13 residues. CDR3 DNA: TGTGCCAGCAGCTCATCCCTGGACTATGGCTACACCTTC. This gives the protein CASSSSLDYGYTF.

The rearrangement joins TRBV2 to TRBJ2-3, with 9 nucleotides matching TRBD2. Losses at the gene ends were 11 bases for V and 0 bases for J; bases not matched to a gene: 9. This CDR3 is 15 amino acids long. The germline gives CDR1 SNHLY, CDR2 FYNNEI. CDR3 sequence reads: CALRLAVISTDTQYF. DNA of the CDR3: TGTGCCTTAAGACTAGCGGTAATTAGCACAGATACGCAGTATTTT.

This sequence joins TRBV7-3 and TRBJ2-4, with 11 nucleotides matching TRBD2. The CDR3 covers 14 residues. With V trimmed by 1 base and J by 8 bases, 1 base remained unmatched. Germline V gene lookup returns CDR1 SGHTA and CDR2 FQGTGA. CDR3 nucleotide sequence: TGTGCCAGCAGCTTAATAGCGGGAGGGGACATTCAGTACTTC. Translation gives CASSLIAGGDIQYF.

This chain connects TRBV5-4 to TRBJ2-7; 9 positions agree with TRBD1. The CDR3 runs to 15 residues. The trim removed 4 bases at V and 1 base at J, leaving 6 bases unmatched. The V gene's germline CDR1 is SGHNT and CDR2 YYREEE (reference sequence). The CDR3 DNA is TGTGCCAGCAGCCCCCGGGACAGGGTTTCCTACGAGCAGTACTTC. This gives the protein CASSPRDRVSYEQYF.

By sample share, this clone is medium-sized. The chain employs TRBV2 and TRBJ1-2, with D possibly being TRBD1 (5 bases). CDR3 size: 11 residues. Per the germline V gene, CDR1 is SNHLY and CDR2 is FYNNEI. The CDR3 sequence is CVRGDGYGYTF. As DNA, the CDR3 is TGTGTCAGAGGGGATGGCTATGGCTACACCTTC.

The chain recombines TRBV11-3 with TRBJ2-1, with D possibly being TRBD1 (5 bases). The germline V gene encodes CDR1 SGHNT and CDR2 YENEEA. V was shortened by 5 bases and J by 6 bases, with 17 bases between the two germline ends. The CDR3 spans 15 residues. The chain's CDR3 is CASSPRQGEGNEQFF. The CDR3 region has the DNA TGTGCCAGCAGCCCCCGGCAGGGTGAAGGCAATGAGCAGTTCTTC.

This clone has only one observation. The chain combines TRBV27 with TRBJ1-1, with 8 bases identical to TRBD1. From germline, CDR1 is MNHEY and CDR2 SMNVEV (reference sequence). The CDR3 length is 15 residues. Unmatched junction bases numbered 10, after V lost 7 bases and J lost 3 bases. The CDR3 nucleotides are TGTGCCAGCAAAATAGAGACAGGGGCATACACTGAAGCTTTCTTT. This translates into CASKIETGAYTEAFF.

This chain links TRBV9 with TRBJ1-1; weak D call: TRBD1 (6 bases). Trimming cost V 4 bases and J 0 bases, with 16 bases left between them. The CDR3 runs to 16 residues. Per the germline V gene, CDR1 is SGDLS and CDR2 is YYNGEE. In nucleotides, the CDR3 is TGTGCCAGCAGCCATGGGATGGACAGATTGAACACTGAAGCTTTCTTT. Encoded protein: CASSHGMDRLNTEAFF.